The source of this TCR beta chain is a study of blood T cells in healthy people across ages. Sample-barcoded 5' priming and a J-beta primer mix drove a second PCR of roughly 7 to 11 cycles. Individual samples furnished no less than 2.5 million CDR3-containing paired-end reads apiece. MiXCR, run by TCRdb on the 5' RACE reads, gives a single entry per CDR3 protein. Found here are around 580,000 distinct CDR3 sequences, 40% to 50% of them singletons; the top ten hold under 30%. V lost 2 bases, J lost 4 bases, and 5 bases stayed unmatched. The CDR3 length is 16 residues. Germline CDR1 MNHEY, CDR2 SMNVEV (reference sequence). There were at least 5.5 micrograms of total RNA extracted from every sample.

The sequenced material came from blood. The rearrangement links TRBV27 to TRBJ2-2, with TRBD1 identical over 9 bases. This receptor was obtained from a man of 80 years or more in good health. The CDR3 bases are TGTGCCAGCAGTTTACCGACAGGGGGTGGCACCGGGGAGCTGTTTTTT. It translates to CASSLPTGGGTGELFF.